The 32 T cell receptor beta chains below come from one sample, sequenced in a study of T cells after yellow fever vaccination. Each CDR3 protein gets one entry after TCRdb re-called the 5' RACE reads with MiXCR. The sample records some 300,000 distinct CDR3 sequences, 8.7% being singletons. Specimen: CD4+ T cells sorted from PBMCs, collected 5 days after the yellow fever booster vaccination. The origin of the receptors is a man in his late teens or twenties who received the YFV17D yellow fever vaccine.

The V and J genes are TRBV5-5 and TRBJ2-1; no clear D gene. This CDR3 spans 12 amino acids. CDR1 and CDR2 from the germline V gene are SGHKS and YYEKEE (reference sequence). V shed 4 bases and J shed 6 bases, with 8 bases lying between them. The CDR3 protein is CASSRTINEQFF. CDR3 coding DNA: TGTGCCAGCAGCCGTACCATCAATGAGCAGTTCTTC.

In DNA, the CDR3 is TGCGCCAGCAGCCCCCCAGGAAGGGCGAGAGCTAACTATGGCTACACCTTC. Amino acids: CASSPPGRARANYGYTF. The genes are TRBV4-1 and TRBJ1-2, with D unresolved. Germline values: CDR1 MGHRA, CDR2 YSYEKL. V was trimmed by 4 bases and J by 0 bases, leaving 18 bases between them. The CDR3 consists of 17 residues.

There are a few counts of this clonotype. This chain uses TRBV27 with TRBJ2-5; D tentatively fits TRBD1 or TRBD2 (5 bases each). V lost 6 bases to trimming and J lost 7 bases, with 18 bases between them. Germline V gene lookup returns CDR1 MNHEY and CDR2 SMNVEV (reference sequence). This CDR3 spans 14 amino acids. The CDR3 sequence: CASSLGPTVGTQYF. The CDR3 coding sequence is TGTGCCAGCAGCCTGGGACCGACGGTGGGGACCCAGTACTTC.

This clonotype was observed at least ten times. The rearrangement links TRBV27 to TRBJ2-2; D ambiguous. With 2 bases removed from V and 4 bases from J, the gap between germline ends came to 11 bases. In germline, CDR1 is MNHEY, CDR2 SMNVEV (reference sequence). The CDR3 runs to 15 residues. As DNA, the CDR3 is TGTGCCAGCAGTTTAGCTATGCCGGGCACCGGGGAGCTGTTTTTT. It encodes CASSLAMPGTGELFF.

This clonotype was counted ten times or more. The chain recombines TRBV11-2 with TRBJ2-3, with 9 bases lining up with TRBD1. Germline CDR1 is SGHAT and CDR2 is FQNNGV. The CDR3 extends over 17 amino acids. Trimming removed 3 bases from V and 4 bases from J; junction bases left unmatched: 11. CDR3 region: CASSFSIPTGGADTQYF. In DNA, the CDR3 is TGTGCCAGCAGCTTCTCCATCCCGACAGGGGGAGCAGATACGCAGTATTTT.

CDR3 amino acids: CASSLSLAGGAYNEQFF. CDR3 in DNA: TGTGCCAGCAGCTTAAGCCTAGCGGGGGGGGCCTACAATGAGCAGTTCTTC. The genes are TRBV11-3 and TRBJ2-1, with 12 bases identical to TRBD2. The germline CDR1 and CDR2 sequences are SGHNT and YENEEA. This CDR3 contains 17 residues. The ends lost 2 bases at V and 2 bases at J; junction bases unmatched: 4.

This clonotype occurred many times. The chain joins TRBV10-2 to TRBJ1-1; D remains ambiguous. The CDR3 covers 15 residues. V was shortened by 6 bases and J by 2 bases, with 16 bases between the two germline ends. Germline V gene lookup returns CDR1 WSHSY and CDR2 SAAADI. The DNA for the CDR3 is TGCGCCAGCAGATCTCCCGTCCGGTACAACACTGAAGCTTTCTTT. Its protein is CASRSPVRYNTEAFF.

This clonotype was observed a handful of times. This chain joins TRBV10-3 and TRBJ2-1; 9 bases align to TRBD1. The CDR3 loop spans 17 amino acids. CDR1 is ENHRY, CDR2 SYGVKD, per germline. The trim removed 0 bases at V and 4 bases at J, leaving 7 bases unmatched. In DNA form, the CDR3 reads TGTGCCATCAGTGAGTCGAGGTGGGGACAGGGATACAATGAGCAGTTCTTC. As protein: CAISESRWGQGYNEQFF.

This chain uses TRBV12-3 or TRBV12-4 with TRBJ1-5; D might be TRBD1 (5 bases). V shed 9 bases and J shed 3 bases, with 9 bases lying between them. This CDR3 contains 12 residues. The CDR3 loop is CASGQLNQPQHF. The CDR3, as DNA: TGTGCCAGTGGACAACTCAATCAGCCCCAGCATTTT.

This clonotype was detected many times. The chain recombines TRBV20-1 with TRBJ1-6, with D perhaps TRBD1 (6 bases). The V gene lost 6 bases and the J gene lost 7 bases, with 13 bases spanning the gap. Germline V gene data show CDR1 as DFQATT and CDR2 as SNEGSKA (reference sequence). The CDR3 is 13 amino acids. Written as DNA, the CDR3 is TGCAGTGCCACGGGGGCAGGGAATTCACCCCTCCACTTT. Encoded protein: CSATGAGNSPLHF.

The chain links TRBV7-9 to TRBJ1-3; 8 bases map to TRBD1. Germline values: CDR1 SEHNR, CDR2 FQNEAQ (reference sequence). The length of the CDR3 is 14 residues. Trimming at V came to 7 bases and at J to 0 bases, leaving 2 bases not matched to a gene. This CDR3 reads CASKTGDSGNTIYF. CDR3 DNA sequence: TGTGCCAGCAAGACAGGGGACTCTGGAAACACCATATATTTT.

This clonotype was observed many times. The V gene is TRBV7-7, the J gene TRBJ2-6; the D is unclear. The V end was cut by 5 bases, the J end by 0 bases, with 5 bases between. CDR1 and CDR2 from the germline V gene are SSHAT and FNYEAQ (reference sequence). This CDR3 has 14 amino acids. CDR3: CASSPSSGANVLTF. The CDR3 DNA reads TGTGCCAGCAGCCCGAGCTCTGGGGCCAACGTCCTGACTTTC.

This clonotype has more than one count but fewer than ten. The gene calls are TRBV6-2 or TRBV6-3 and TRBJ2-2; TRBD1 aligns across 9 bases. The V segment lost 6 bases and the J segment 0 bases; nucleotides outside the gene matches: 2. Germline assignment: CDR1 MNHEY and CDR2 SVGEGT. This CDR3 is built from 15 residues. This chain's CDR3 is CASRTGGTNTGELFF. The CDR3 nucleotides are TGTGCCAGCAGGACAGGGGGAACGAACACCGGGGAGCTGTTTTTT.

This clonotype showed up many times. J is TRBJ1-5 and V is TRBV11-2; D is ambiguous. CDR1 is SGHAT, CDR2 FQNNGV, per germline. Trimming stripped 4 bases from V and 6 bases from J, with 10 bases between. The CDR3 has 13 amino acids. CDR3 nucleotide sequence: TGTGCCAGCAGCTCCGACGGGTTTCAGCCCCAGCATTTT. Amino acids: CASSSDGFQPQHF.

This clonotype was observed at least ten times. The chain is built from TRBV3-1 and TRBJ2-2; 8 nucleotides line up with TRBD1. Germline CDR1 reads LGHDT; CDR2 reads YNNKEL (reference sequence). The CDR3 totals 15 residues. V dropped 5 bases and J dropped 2; count of bases not matched to a gene: 4. The CDR3 DNA reads TGTGCCAGCAGCTTTGACAGGGGAAACACCGGGGAGCTGTTTTTT. Its translation is CASSFDRGNTGELFF.

This clonotype was seen a handful of times. The chain combines TRBV7-2 with TRBJ2-1; D tentatively reads TRBD1 or TRBD2 (6 bases each). V lost 6 bases, J lost 8 bases, and 14 bases lay in between. The CDR3 has 13 residues. CDR1 is SGHTA, CDR2 FQGNSA, per germline. The CDR3 here is CASSFLRGDEQFF. The CDR3 nucleotides read TGTGCCAGCAGTTTCCTAAGGGGGGATGAGCAGTTCTTC.

V is TRBV24-1 and J is TRBJ2-3, with a possible D match to TRBD1 (6 bases). Trimming pared 3 bases from V and 6 bases from J, leaving 9 bases between. CDR3 size: 13 residues. Germline V gene sequence: CDR1 KGHDR, CDR2 SFDVKD. CDR3 nucleotide sequence: TGTGCCACCAGTGATATGGGGGCGGATACGCAGTATTTT. The encoded protein is CATSDMGADTQYF.

This clonotype was detected a few times. CDR3 protein: CASSPGFSGNTIYF. DNA of the CDR3: TGTGCCAGCAGCCCCGGGTTCTCTGGAAACACCATATATTTT. The chain employs TRBV7-2 and TRBJ1-3; no clear D gene. Germline V gene data show CDR1 as SGHTA and CDR2 as FQGNSA. The length of the CDR3 is 14 residues. V lost 5 bases and J 0 bases, leaving 8 bases between the germline ends.

Only a few counts were recorded for this clonotype. The genes are TRBV25-1 and TRBJ1-1; no firm D call. V lost 3 bases to trimming and J lost 8 bases, with 22 bases between them. CDR1 MGHDK and CDR2 SYGVNS come from the germline V gene. CDR3 length equals 16 residues. The CDR3 DNA follows: TGTGCCAGCAGTGACGCGGCGAAACAAACGCCTAAAGAAGCTTTCTTT. This translates into CASSDAAKQTPKEAFF.

In this sample, this clonotype turned up a few times. This chain links TRBV4-3 with TRBJ2-1, with 13 bases matching TRBD2. V shed 4 bases and J 9 bases; nucleotides not matched to a gene: 12. Germline assignment: CDR1 LGHNA and CDR2 YSLEER. The CDR3 is made up of 17 amino acids. The CDR3 loop reads CASSRETSGGAGVEQFF. The CDR3 bases are TGCGCCAGCAGCCGAGAAACTAGCGGGGGGGCGGGAGTTGAGCAGTTCTTC.

This clonotype was counted only a few times. The V and J genes are TRBV5-6 and TRBJ1-5; D unclear. Germline V gene lookup returns CDR1 SGHDT and CDR2 YYEEEE. This CDR3 is built from 15 residues. V lost 1 base, J lost 3 bases, and 11 bases lay in between. The CDR3 is CASSLRQVDNQPQHF. DNA of the CDR3: TGTGCCAGCAGCTTGAGGCAGGTTGACAATCAGCCCCAGCATTTT.

The genes are TRBV10-3 and TRBJ1-5; TRBD1 agrees at 8 bases. Losses at the gene ends were 2 bases for V and 9 bases for J; bases not matched to a gene: 3. Germline V gene sequence: CDR1 ENHRY, CDR2 SYGVKD. The CDR3 totals 13 residues. CDR3 DNA sequence: TGTGCCATCAGTGAGCGGACAGGGAGGCCCCAGCATTTT. Translating gives CAISERTGRPQHF.

In this sample, this clonotype turned up a few times. This chain links TRBV19 with TRBJ1-4; 10 nucleotides align to TRBD1. Trimming took 6 bases from V and 0 from J; bases not matched to a gene: 10. Germline-derived CDR1 and CDR2 are LNHDA and SQIVND (reference sequence). This CDR3 region has 18 residues. The CDR3 DNA follows: TGTGCCAGTAGCCGGACCGGGACAGGGGTAGCAACTAATGAAAAACTGTTTTTT. Residues: CASSRTGTGVATNEKLFF.

This clonotype has ten or more counts. This rearrangement joins TRBV4-3 to TRBJ2-1; D is unclear. V was clipped by 4 bases and J by 6 bases, with 10 bases between them. Germline V lookup: CDR1 LGHNA, CDR2 YSLEER. The CDR3 loop spans 13 amino acids. CDR3 amino acids: CASSRRRSNEQFF. The CDR3 region has the DNA TGCGCCAGCAGCCGGCGACGGAGCAATGAGCAGTTCTTC.

A few counts support this clonotype. The rearrangement links TRBV7-2 to TRBJ2-7; a weak D match, TRBD1 (5 bases). Germline loops: CDR1 SGHTA, CDR2 FQGNSA. This CDR3 region has 15 residues. Between the trimmed V and J ends, which lost 5 bases and 1 base, there was a span of 15 bases. The CDR3 sequence: CASSPDWGVSYEQYF. Written as DNA, the CDR3 is TGTGCCAGCAGCCCAGACTGGGGCGTTTCCTACGAGCAGTACTTC.

In this sample, this clonotype turned up many times. This chain joins TRBV20-1 and TRBJ2-3; perhaps D is TRBD1 or TRBD2 (5 bases each). Germline V gene lookup returns CDR1 DFQATT and CDR2 SNEGSKA (reference sequence). The V end lost 5 bases, the J end lost 0 bases, and 21 bases lay between the germline ends. The CDR3 loop spans 17 amino acids. The CDR3 coding sequence is TGCAGTGCTTTCAACCCCTTGGTCAGGGAGAGCACAGATACGCAGTATTTT. This gives the protein CSAFNPLVRESTDTQYF.

This clonotype has more than one count but fewer than ten. The CDR3 region is CASSQGVLSTDTQYF. The CDR3 DNA is TGCGCCAGCAGCCAGGGAGTCTTAAGCACAGATACGCAGTATTTT. The V and J genes are TRBV4-3 and TRBJ2-3; D is perhaps TRBD2 (5 bases). The CDR3 spans 15 residues. Per the germline V gene, CDR1 is LGHNA and CDR2 is YSLEER. Trimming pared 3 bases from V and 0 bases from J, leaving 10 bases between.

This clonotype was picked up many times. The V call is TRBV5-1, the J call TRBJ1-1; 11 bases agree with TRBD1. Trimming cost V 4 bases and J 3 bases; bases outside gene matches: 2. The CDR3 has 14 residues. Germline V gene data show CDR1 as SGHRS and CDR2 as YFSETQ. CDR3 coding DNA: TGCGCCAGCAGCGCGGGACAGGGGGACACTGAAGCTTTCTTT. It is translated as CASSAGQGDTEAFF.

This clonotype was recorded a few times. V usage is TRBV5-1 and J usage is TRBJ1-1, with D perhaps matching TRBD1 (5 bases). The CDR3 runs to 14 residues. CDR1 is SGHRS and CDR2 is YFSETQ in the germline V gene. V gave up 5 bases and J gave up 3 bases, with 14 bases separating them. For the CDR3, the DNA is TGCGCCAGCAGGGGGGATGCGGCCCACACTGAAGCTTTCTTT. Translated: CASRGDAAHTEAFF.

This clonotype has more than one count but fewer than ten. The genes are TRBV18 and TRBJ1-6; D may be TRBD1 (6 bases). V was trimmed by 2 bases and J by 8 bases, leaving 13 bases between them. Germline V lookup: CDR1 KGHSH, CDR2 LQKENI. This CDR3 spans 15 amino acids. The CDR3: CASSPNTGRDSPLHF. Here the CDR3 DNA reads TGTGCCAGCTCACCAAACACAGGGCGGGATTCACCCCTCCACTTT.

The rearrangement links TRBV5-5 to TRBJ1-1, with D hard to call. Trimming pared 7 bases from V and 3 bases from J, leaving 16 bases between. The length of the CDR3 is 14 residues. Germline CDR1 is SGHKS and CDR2 is YYEKEE (reference sequence). The CDR3 nucleotides read TGTGCCAGCGCCGAACGCCGTGCTTACACTGAAGCTTTCTTT. Its protein is CASAERRAYTEAFF.

This clonotype appeared many times. The chain employs TRBV29-1 and TRBJ2-4; 11 bases agree with TRBD1. Unmatched junction bases numbered 11, after V lost 6 bases and J lost 4 bases. The CDR3 consists of 16 residues. Germline-derived CDR1 and CDR2 are SQVTM and ANQGSEA. The CDR3 DNA sequence: TGCAGCGTCTACCCGGGACAGGGGGTTCTGAAAAACATTCAGTACTTC. Translating gives CSVYPGQGVLKNIQYF. Based on the CDR3 plus reference TRBV29-1 and TRBJ2-4, the full variable domain is SAVISQKPSRDICQRGTSLTIQCQVDSQVTMMFWYRQQPGQSLTLIATANQGSEATYESGFVIDKFPISRPNLTFSTLTVSNMSPEDSSIYLCSVYPGQGVLKNIQYFGAGTRLSVL.